This TCR beta chain emerged from a study of control samples from healthy donors and cancer patients (dated by TCRdb to about 2020). The CDR3 holds 14 amino acids from the cysteine to the phenylalanine. Only CDR3 DNA is held: 42 bases, read in frame from base 1. The CDR1 and CDR2 encoded by the germline V gene are SGHTA and FQGNSA. V is pared back by 5 bases and J by 0 bases, with 8 bases lying between the germline termini. Preparation of the library involved the immunoSEQ multiplex PCR assay. In its TCRdb copy, this immuneACCESS table keeps in-frame sequences only and misses some clones. Where compared with another copy, unresolved V genes explain less than half of these, and the others have no known cause. The sample data list 120,000 or so clones, and 87% of these were observed just once. Less than 9.5% of the sample comes from the top ten. A remark on this clone: Its antigen is still unknown. Per-nucleotide qualities are absent, and no much larger clonotype sits a single base away.

This TCR came from a man aged 40-55 years in good health. Input material: blood. This receptor chain uses TRBV7-2 and TRBJ1-5; no D gene call is confident. The sequenced DNA is TGTGCCAGCAGCATACAGCGTAGCAATCAGCCCCAGCATTTT. It translates to CASSIQRSNQPQHF.